Listed below are T cell receptor beta chains from one sample, sequenced in a study of beta chain features in type 1 diabetes. Produced via immunoSEQ multiplex PCR; TCRdb's table is partial and in-frame only. The sample contains a few hundred thousand clones, roughly 12% of which appear only once. The source material was naive CD4+ T cells from blood. The source is a woman between 18 and 30 years old with type 1 diabetes. The CDR3 runs from the conserved cysteine through the conserved F or W. Fields, in order: J gene, clone size, V gene, D gene, CDR3 length, CDR3 DNA, CDR3 protein. D genes are given only for firm matches. A row's size may be missing; if present it is once, few, many or a size class.

TRBJ2-5,.,TRBV5-1,TRBD1,16,TGCGCCAGCAGCTTGGTGGGACAGGGACACCAAGAGACCCAGTACTTC,CASSLVGQGHQETQYF
TRBJ2-1,few,TRBV7-9,.,14,TGTGCCAGCAGCTACCCCCGACTAGTTAATGAGCAGTTCTTC,CASSYPRLVNEQFF
TRBJ1-1,.,TRBV7-3,.,14,TGTGCCAGCAGCTTACGGGGGGCAAACACTGAAGCTTTCTTT,CASSLRGANTEAFF
TRBJ1-2,.,TRBV29-1,.,11,TGCAGCGTGGAAACAGACTATGGCTACACCTTC,CSVETDYGYTF
TRBJ1-3,.,TRBV30,.,13,TGTGCCTGGAGTGTCAGCTCTGGAAACACCATATATTTT,CAWSVSSGNTIYF
TRBJ2-7,.,TRBV27,.,13,TGTGCCCCTCGAGATAGCGCTGCCTACGAGCAGTACTTC,CAPRDSAAYEQYF
TRBJ2-1,.,TRBV6-6,TRBD2,16,TGTGCCAGCAGTCGACTAGCGGGATCCCTTTACAATGAGCAGTTCTTC,CASSRLAGSLYNEQFF
TRBJ1-3,few,TRBV9,.,16,TGTGCCAGCAGCGTAGCGGCAGGCTTCTCTGGAAACACCATATATTTT,CASSVAAGFSGNTIYF
TRBJ2-5,.,TRBV9,.,14,TGTGCCAGCGCCCCAAGCAGCACTCGGCGGGCCCAGTACTTC,CASAPSSTRRAQYF
TRBJ2-3,.,TRBV19,TRBD2,15,TGTGCCAGTAGTATGACTAGCGGGAGCATAGATACGCAGTATTTT,CASSMTSGSIDTQYF
TRBJ2-1,.,TRBV29-1,TRBD2,14,TGCAGCGTAGAAAGCGGGAGGGCCTACAATGAGCAGTTCTTC,CSVESGRAYNEQFF
TRBJ2-1,.,TRBV11-3,TRBD2,15,TGTGCCAGCAGCTTAGGAGCGGGAGGGTACAATGAGCAGTTCTTC,CASSLGAGGYNEQFF
TRBJ1-1,.,TRBV12-5,TRBD1,14,TGTGCTAGTGCCAAGACAGGGGCTTACACTGAAGCTTTCTTT,CASAKTGAYTEAFF
TRBJ2-1,.,TRBV6-4,TRBD1,16,TGTGCCAGCAGTGAGGAGTGGGGACAGGGGGCCCATGAGCAGTTCTTC,CASSEEWGQGAHEQFF
TRBJ2-1,.,TRBV27,TRBD1,14,TGTGCCAGCAGTCCCGGGACAGGGAACAATGAGCAGTTCTTC,CASSPGTGNNEQFF
TRBJ2-3,.,TRBV27,TRBD1,15,TGTGCCAGCAGTCCCGGACAGGGAGTGGCAGATACGCAGTATTTT,CASSPGQGVADTQYF
TRBJ2-7,.,TRBV18,.,12,TGTGCCAGCTCACCCGACGGGTACGAGCAGTACTTC,CASSPDGYEQYF
TRBJ2-1,few,TRBV6-5,TRBD1,14,TGTGCCAGCAGCGGACAGGGGAGAGGGTATGAGCAGTTCTTC,CASSGQGRGYEQFF
TRBJ2-5,.,TRBV2,TRBD2,13,TGTGCCAGCAAGGACGGGGGGATGGAGACCCAGTACTTC,CASKDGGMETQYF
TRBJ1-5,few,TRBV6-1,.,15,TGTGCCAGCAGTGAAGTGGCGGGCAGCAATCAGCCCCAGCATTTT,CASSEVAGSNQPQHF
TRBJ2-5,.,TRBV28,.,11,TGTGCCAGCCGAGGGCTGGAGACCCAGTACTTC,CASRGLETQYF
TRBJ2-5,.,TRBV18,.,14,TGTGCCAGCTCACCACGTCAACTCCAAGAGACCCAGTACTTC,CASSPRQLQETQYF
TRBJ2-1,few,TRBV5-1,.,14,TGCGCCAGCAGCTCGGGACTCGCCTACAATGAGCAGTTCTTC,CASSSGLAYNEQFF
TRBJ1-1,few,TRBV30,TRBD1,17,TGTGCCTGGAGTAACCGGGACAGGGGGTGGTTGAACACTGAAGCTTTCTTT,CAWSNRDRGWLNTEAFF
TRBJ2-2,.,TRBV9,.,15,TGTGCCAGCAGCGTAGCTTCGGGGTACACCGGGGAGCTGTTTTTT,CASSVASGYTGELFF
TRBJ2-3,few,TRBV30,TRBD2,15,TGTGCCTGGAGTTCGAGCGGGGGTAGCACAGATACGCAGTATTTT,CAWSSSGGSTDTQYF
TRBJ2-7,few,TRBV15,TRBD2,16,TGTGCCACCAGCAGATCCGGACTAGCGGGAGCCTACGAGCAGTACTTC,CATSRSGLAGAYEQYF
TRBJ1-2,.,TRBV5-4,.,12,TGTGCCAGCAGCTTCGCGGGGGGTGGCTACACCTTC,CASSFAGGGYTF
TRBJ1-2,few,TRBV18,.,16,TGTGCCAGCTCACCACCGTGGGAGGGATCTAACTATGGCTACACCTTC,CASSPPWEGSNYGYTF
TRBJ2-2,.,TRBV7-6,.,14,TGTGCCAGCAGCTGGGACATAAACACCGGGGAGCTGTTTTTT,CASSWDINTGELFF
TRBJ2-1,.,TRBV10-3,.,14,TGTGCCATCAGTGGCGGCCCAACGGGGAATGAGCAGTTCTTC,CAISGGPTGNEQFF
TRBJ2-7,.,TRBV7-3,TRBD2,16,TGTGCCAGCAGCTTAGGGTCTAGCGGGGTCCGACGGGAGCAGTACTTC,CASSLGSSGVRREQYF
TRBJ1-3,.,TRBV11-2,.,13,TGTGCCAGCAGCTTCGGTCCTGGAAACACCATATATTTT,CASSFGPGNTIYF
TRBJ2-1,few,TRBV28,TRBD1,14,TGTGCCATCACGGACAGGAGGAACTACAATGAGCAGTTCTTC,CAITDRRNYNEQFF
TRBJ1-4,few,TRBV5-4,.,13,TGTGCCAGCAGCTTGGATGAGAATGAAAAACTGTTTTTT,CASSLDENEKLFF
TRBJ2-3,few,TRBV13,TRBD2,16,TGTGCCAGCAGCTTAGGAGCGCTAGCGGGAGCAGATACGCAGTATTTT,CASSLGALAGADTQYF
TRBJ2-1,few,TRBV10-3,TRBD2,15,TGTGCCATCAGCCCTAGCGGGAGTAACTACAATGAGCAGTTCTTC,CAISPSGSNYNEQFF
TRBJ2-1,.,TRBV5-6,.,11,TGTGCCAGCAGCTTAAGCCATGAGCAGTTCTTC,CASSLSHEQFF
TRBJ2-7,few,TRBV19,TRBD1,15,TGTGCCAGTAGTGCCCCGGGACAGGGTTTCTACGAGCAGTACTTC,CASSAPGQGFYEQYF
TRBJ1-4,.,TRBV6-5,.,14,TGTGCCAGCAGTTACTCGAGGAGCTTTGAAAAACTGTTTTTT,CASSYSRSFEKLFF
TRBJ1-1,few,TRBV2,TRBD1,15,TGTGCCAGCAGGGCACAGGGGTCCCCGAACACTGAAGCTTTCTTT,CASRAQGSPNTEAFF
TRBJ1-4,few,TRBV7-2,TRBD1,17,TGTGCCAGCAGCCCCTCCGCAGGGGGCTCGACTAATGAAAAACTGTTTTTT,CASSPSAGGSTNEKLFF